The 10 T cell receptor beta chains reported below all come from one sample, sequenced in a study of beta chain features in type 1 diabetes. For these receptors, no antigen is known. Isolated RNA was reverse transcribed in full, so expressed TCRB transcripts were sequenced. Only in-frame clones appear in the TCRdb table, and some are missing; sequencing was by immunoSEQ multiplex PCR. The repertoire holds more than 120,000 clones, 10% to 15% seen once, with less than 1.5% in the top ten. Study findings and constraints: Among all four CD4+ subsets, Type 1 diabetes patients had TCRB CDR3s that were moderately but significantly shorter.

Sequencing was done on a sample of central memory CD4+ T cells from blood. The source of these receptors is a man in his late teens or twenties with type 1 diabetes.

Of note for this clone: This may be a read error: a much more frequent sequence differs by one nucleotide. Other DNA sequences within the sample encode an identical CDR3. The V and J genes are TRBV5-6 and TRBJ1-2, with TRBD1 as a possible D gene (5 bases). Germline V gene lookup returns CDR1 SGHDT and CDR2 YYEEEE. The CDR3 is 16 amino acids. Here the CDR3 reads CASSYYLKGRNYGYTF. CDR3 DNA sequence: TGTGCAAGCAGTTACTATCTTAAGGGGAGAAACTATGGCTACACCTTC.

The rearrangement uses TRBV29-1 and TRBJ1-2; D unresolved. Germline CDR1 reads SQVTM; CDR2 reads ANQGSEA. This CDR3 comprises 12 residues. V was cut by 7 bases and J by 0 bases, with 9 bases left in between. The CDR3 sequence: CSASEPNYGYTF. DNA of the CDR3: TGCAGCGCTTCCGAACCTAACTATGGCTACACCTTC.

This clone has only a few counts. The chain combines TRBV5-6 with TRBJ2-1; a possible D gene is TRBD1 (6 bases). Between the trimmed V and J ends, which lost 4 bases and 8 bases, there was a span of 19 bases. Germline V lookup: CDR1 SGHDT, CDR2 YYEEEE. The CDR3 is 15 amino acids. CDR3 region: CASSLPTRGMDEQFF. CDR3 DNA: TGTGCCAGCAGCCTGCCCACCAGGGGAATGGATGAGCAGTTCTTC.

This clone was detected a few times. The rearrangement links TRBV28 to TRBJ1-2; the match to TRBD1 covers 8 bases. Trimming at V came to 6 bases and at J to 2 bases, leaving 11 bases not matched to a gene. This CDR3 comprises 16 residues. Germline-derived CDR1 and CDR2 are MDHEN and SYDVKM. The DNA for the CDR3 is TGTGCCAGCAGACCCCCTCCGGGACAGGACAACTATGGCTACACCTTC. Protein product: CASRPPPGQDNYGYTF.

This clone was counted many times. The V call is TRBV5-1, the J call TRBJ2-5, with a possible D match to TRBD2 (5 bases). There are 14 residues in the CDR3. CDR1 SGHRS and CDR2 YFSETQ come from the germline V gene. V lost 1 base, J lost 2 bases, and 9 bases lay in between. CDR3 protein: CASSLNGLQETQYF. The CDR3 coding sequence is TGCGCCAGCAGCTTGAATGGACTGCAAGAGACCCAGTACTTC.

This rearrangement joins TRBV30 to TRBJ1-5; 10 nucleotides match TRBD1. V gave up 2 bases and J gave up 7 bases; unmatched junction bases: 5. The CDR3 has 14 amino acids. CDR1 is GTSNPN and CDR2 is SVGIG in the germline V gene (reference sequence). CDR3 amino acids: CAWSFGQGEQPQHF. In DNA, the CDR3 is TGTGCCTGGAGTTTCGGACAGGGGGAACAGCCCCAGCATTTT. The variable domain in full, completed from reference TRBV30 and TRBJ1-5, reads SQTIHQWPATLVQPVGSPLSLECTVEGTSNPNLYWYRQAAGRGLQLLFYSVGIGQISSEVPQNLSASRPQDRQFILSSKKLLLSDSGFYLCAWSFGQGEQPQHFGDGTRLSIL.

This chain joins TRBV9 and TRBJ2-7, with 10 bases fitting TRBD1. V gave up 0 bases and J gave up 6 bases; unmatched junction bases: 6. The germline CDR1 and CDR2 sequences are SGDLS and YYNGEE. The CDR3 sequence is 15 residues long. CDR3 sequence reads: CASSVVGTGVSEQYF. CDR3 DNA sequence: TGTGCCAGCAGCGTAGTGGGGACAGGGGTTAGCGAGCAGTACTTC.

In its sample, this clone was seen once. The chain links TRBV6-5 to TRBJ1-1, with D perhaps matching TRBD1 (5 bases). The CDR3 is 13 residues long. Trimming took 7 bases from V and 8 from J, leaving 17 bases between them. CDR1 and CDR2 (germline): MNHEY, SVGAGI. The CDR3 coding sequence is TGTGCCAGCAACCGGGACTCGGGGCCCGAAGCTTTCTTT. The encoded protein is CASNRDSGPEAFF.

The chain is built from TRBV6-1 and TRBJ2-7, with TRBD1 matching over 7 bases. Trimming took 5 bases from V and 3 from J; bases not matched to a gene: 10. This CDR3 is built from 15 residues. In germline, CDR1 is MNHNS, CDR2 SASEGT. Written as DNA, the CDR3 is TGTGCCAGCAGTCCAGAGGTGGGACAGTTCTACGAGCAGTACTTC. It encodes CASSPEVGQFYEQYF.

The chain is built from TRBV30 and TRBJ1-1, with a tentative D call TRBD1 (5 bases). V lost 0 bases and J lost 0, with 20 bases in between. Germline V gives CDR1 GTSNPN, CDR2 SVGIG (reference sequence). This CDR3 comprises 18 residues. The CDR3 nucleotides read TGTGCCTGGAGTGTAGGAATGGGGGAGAGGGCCATGAACACTGAAGCTTTCTTT. Translated, it gives CAWSVGMGERAMNTEAFF.